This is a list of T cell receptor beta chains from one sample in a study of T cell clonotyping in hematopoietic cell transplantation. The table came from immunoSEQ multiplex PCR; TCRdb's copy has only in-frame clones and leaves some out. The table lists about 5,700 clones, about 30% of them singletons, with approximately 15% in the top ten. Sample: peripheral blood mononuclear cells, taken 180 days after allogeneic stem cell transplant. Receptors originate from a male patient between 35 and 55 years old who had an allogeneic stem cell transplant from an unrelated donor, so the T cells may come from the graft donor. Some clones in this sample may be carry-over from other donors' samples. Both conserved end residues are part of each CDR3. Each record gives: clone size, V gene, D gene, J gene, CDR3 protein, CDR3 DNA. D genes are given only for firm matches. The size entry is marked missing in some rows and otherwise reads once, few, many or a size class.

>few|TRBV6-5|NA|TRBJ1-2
CASSPLGGFYGYTF
TGTGCCAGCAGTCCCCTCGGAGGGTTCTATGGCTACACCTTC
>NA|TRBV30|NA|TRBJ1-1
CAWIRTPNTEAFF
TGTGCCTGGATAAGAACACCGAACACTGAAGCTTTCTTT
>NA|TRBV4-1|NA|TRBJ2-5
CASSPQLSQETQYF
TGCGCCAGCAGCCCCCAGCTTTCTCAAGAGACCCAGTACTTC
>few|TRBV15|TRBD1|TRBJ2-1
CATSRVRQGDNEQFF
TGTGCCACCAGCCGAGTAAGACAGGGGGACAATGAGCAGTTCTTC
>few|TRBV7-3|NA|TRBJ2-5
CASSLDTGPGTQYF
TGTGCCAGCAGCTTAGATACCGGCCCGGGGACCCAGTACTTC
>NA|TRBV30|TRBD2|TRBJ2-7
CAWSGPWTSPALYEQYF
TGTGCCTGGAGTGGCCCATGGACTAGCCCGGCGCTATACGAGCAGTACTTC
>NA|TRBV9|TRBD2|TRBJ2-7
CASSEAVLAGGPGEQYF
TGTGCCAGCAGCGAGGCGGTTCTAGCGGGAGGGCCGGGCGAGCAGTACTTC
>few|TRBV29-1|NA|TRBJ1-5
CSVEGARGQPQHF
TGCAGCGTTGAGGGGGCGCGGGGCCAGCCCCAGCATTTT
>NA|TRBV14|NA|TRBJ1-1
CASSLTEMAEAFF
TGTGCCAGCAGCCTAACAGAAATGGCTGAAGCTTTCTTT
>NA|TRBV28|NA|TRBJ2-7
CASSLGLPRRYEQYF
TGTGCCAGCAGTTTAGGACTCCCGAGACGCTACGAGCAGTACTTC
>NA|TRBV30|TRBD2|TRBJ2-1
CAWSERGSYNEQFF
TGTGCCTGGAGTGAGCGGGGCTCCTACAATGAGCAGTTCTTC
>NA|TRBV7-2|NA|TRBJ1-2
CASSLDGFYGYTF
TGTGCCAGCAGCCTTGACGGATTTTATGGCTACACCTTC
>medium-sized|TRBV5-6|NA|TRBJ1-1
CASSLGETYGEAFF
TGTGCCAGCAGCTTGGGGGAGACCTATGGTGAAGCTTTCTTT
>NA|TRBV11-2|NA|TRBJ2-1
CASSPGLAYEQFF
TGTGCCAGCAGCCCCGGCCTAGCCTATGAGCAGTTCTTC
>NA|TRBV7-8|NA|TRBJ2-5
CASSDPGLPETQYF
TGTGCCAGCAGCGACCCTGGGTTGCCAGAGACCCAGTACTTC
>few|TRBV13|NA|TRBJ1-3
CASSATETGNTIYF
TGTGCCAGCAGCGCCACAGAGACGGGAAACACCATATATTTT
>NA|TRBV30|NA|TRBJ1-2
CAGGFSRGYTF
TGTGCCGGCGGGTTTTCGCGTGGCTACACCTTC
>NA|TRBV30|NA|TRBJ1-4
CAWGPREGVNEKLFF
TGTGCCTGGGGGCCAAGGGAAGGAGTTAATGAAAAACTGTTTTTT
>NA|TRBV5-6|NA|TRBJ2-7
CASSPSGSYEQYF
TGTGCCAGCAGCCCCTCGGGATCCTACGAGCAGTACTTC
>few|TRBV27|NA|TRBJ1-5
CASSWGAEGQPQHF
TGTGCCAGCAGTTGGGGGGCGGAGGGTCAGCCCCAGCATTTT
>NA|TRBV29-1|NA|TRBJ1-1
CSVEGSSDEGTEAFF
TGCAGCGTTGAAGGTTCCAGTGATGAGGGTACTGAAGCTTTCTTT
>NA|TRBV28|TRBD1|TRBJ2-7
CASSRGQEAEEQYF
TGTGCCAGCAGTCGAGGACAGGAGGCAGAAGAGCAGTACTTC
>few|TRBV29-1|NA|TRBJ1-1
CSVVVTDTEAFF
TGCAGCGTTGTGGTGACTGACACTGAAGCTTTCTTT
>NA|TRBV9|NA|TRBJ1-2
CASSPSAGEYGYTF
TGTGCCAGCAGCCCAAGTGCGGGTGAATATGGCTACACCTTC
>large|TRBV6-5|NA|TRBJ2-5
CASSLSDGGTQYF
TGTGCCAGCTCCCTTAGCGACGGAGGGACCCAGTACTTC
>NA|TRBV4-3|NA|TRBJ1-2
CASSQEGYGYTF
TGCGCCAGCAGCCAAGAGGGCTATGGCTACACCTTC
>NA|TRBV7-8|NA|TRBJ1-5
CASSRDSNNNQPQHF
TGTGCCAGCAGCCGGGACTCGAACAACAATCAGCCCCAGCATTTT
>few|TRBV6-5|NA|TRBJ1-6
CASRGFPGLFSPLHF
TGTGCCAGCAGGGGATTCCCGGGACTTTTTTCACCCCTCCACTTT
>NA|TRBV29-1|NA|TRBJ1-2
CSAAEGPNYGYTF
TGCAGCGCCGCTGAGGGTCCTAACTATGGCTACACCTTC